This entry lists 21 T cell receptor beta chains sequenced from one sample in a study of tumor-infiltrating lymphocytes in primary liver carcinoma. Unsorted whole blood served as the source of blood RNA, and germline DNA was extracted as well. The researchers produced TCR beta cDNA from around 0.5 ug total RNA with a constant-region primer. It was through three nested multiplex PCR rounds of slightly modified ARM-PCR that TCR beta libraries arose. TRBV1-TRBV30 forward primers and a C-beta reverse primer were used in the first two PCR rounds, which each ran for nine to ten cycles. TCRdb passed the multiplex PCR reads through MiXCR, listing each CDR3 protein once. The table lists 150,000 to 200,000 distinct CDR3 sequences, approximately 65% of them singletons. The sample comprised peripheral blood. The receptors shown here come from a woman in her sixties or seventies with primary liver carcinoma and hepatitis B virus infection.

The gene calls are TRBV28 and TRBJ2-7, with D unclear. V was cut by 9 bases and J by 5 bases, with 26 bases left in between. In germline, CDR1 is MDHEN, CDR2 SYDVKM. The CDR3 has 16 amino acids. CDR3 nucleotide sequence: TGTGCCAGTGCCCTCAGTACGTCCCTAACTTTCAACGAGCAGTACTTC. Encoded protein: CASALSTSLTFNEQYF.

Ten or more counts support this clonotype. The chain has TRBV12-3 or TRBV12-4 and TRBJ2-1; unclear D gene. V lost 5 bases and J 7 bases, leaving 15 bases between the germline ends. This CDR3 is built from 14 residues. CDR3 nucleotides: TGTGCCAGCAGTCCCCTGACGATTGAGAATGAGCAGTTCTTC. As protein: CASSPLTIENEQFF.

This clonotype was observed a handful of times. The chain is built from TRBV5-4 and TRBJ2-5; D gene ambiguous. The CDR3 contains 15 residues. V dropped 2 bases and J dropped 2 bases, with 13 bases sitting between them. Looked up from germline, CDR1 is SGHNT and CDR2 is YYREEE (reference sequence). CDR3 sequence: CASSFGLQAQETQYF. The CDR3 DNA reads as TGTGCCAGCAGCTTTGGTCTCCAGGCTCAAGAGACCCAGTACTTC.

Comments on this clonotype: A junction end diverges from the germline sequence, so it may reflect a read error. This rearrangement joins TRBV7-9 to TRBJ2-5; TRBD2 matches at 7 bases. CDR1 and CDR2 (germline): SEHNR, FQNEAQ (reference sequence). CDR3 size: 15 residues. The CDR3 region is CASSLGTTLKETQYF. CDR3 coding DNA: TGTGCCAGCAGCCTGGGGACTACCCTCAAAGAGACCCAATACTTC.

In the case of this clonotype: One end of the junction does not line up with germline, which may come from a read error. The chain uses TRBV6-6 and TRBJ1-1; possibly TRBD1 for D (5 bases). Germline CDR1 is MNHNY and CDR2 is SVGAGI (reference sequence). The CDR3 has 13 amino acids. CDR3 nucleotides: TGTGCCAGCAGCCTACAGGTACTCACTGGAGCTTTCTTT. Translation gives CASSLQVLTGAFF.

In the case of this clonotype: This may be a read error, as it is one base from a much larger clone. The chain uses TRBV5-4 and TRBJ1-1; D call uncertain. Germline lookup yields CDR1 SGHNT and CDR2 YYREEE (reference sequence). CDR3 length equals 14 residues. V lost 5 bases and J 6 bases, leaving 17 bases between the germline ends. As DNA, the CDR3 is TGTGCCAGCAGATTCAACCCCCCCGGCGCTGAAGCTTTCTTT. This translates into CASRFNPPGAEAFF.

This sequence joins TRBV12-3 or TRBV12-4 and TRBJ1-1; D remains unclear. This CDR3 has 14 residues. Deletions cut 1 base from V and 3 bases from J, with 9 bases between. CDR3 residues: CASSLDWGYTEAFF. Written as DNA, the CDR3 is TGTGCCAGCAGTTTAGACTGGGGATACACTGAAGCTTTCTTT.

A note on this clonotype: This may stem from a read error, because a much larger clone lies one nucleotide away. The chain recombines TRBV7-8 with TRBJ2-3; possible D gene TRBD2, 6 bases. Germline values: CDR1 SGHVS, CDR2 FQNEAQ. CDR3 length: 19 amino acids. V dropped 7 bases and J dropped 0 bases, with 26 bases sitting between them. The CDR3 spells CASTFPLASVSASTDTQYF. The CDR3 DNA follows: TGTGCCAGCACCTTTCCCCTGGCTAGCGTGAGTGCTAGCACAGATACGCAGTATTTT.

Comment on this clonotype: Possible read error: a much larger clone is one base away. The chain carries TRBV6-6 and TRBJ1-5; D ambiguous. The CDR3 is made up of 15 amino acids. Germline V gene lookup returns CDR1 MNHNY and CDR2 SVGAGI (reference sequence). The CDR3 protein is CASSYSGSLNQSQHF. As DNA, the CDR3 is TGTGCCAGCAGTTACTCGGGGAGTCTCAATCAGTCCCAGCATTTT.

On this clonotype: An end of the junction differs from the germline gene, which may be a read error. The CDR3 protein is CACSFIGGTSYEQYF. CDR3 DNA sequence: TGTGCCTGCAGCTTTATTGGGGGAACCTCCTACGAGCAGTACTTC. The J gene is TRBJ2-7, the V gene TRBV11-2; perhaps D is TRBD1 or TRBD2 (5 bases each). CDR3 length: 15 amino acids. Germline lookup yields CDR1 SGHAT and CDR2 FQNNGV.

This clonotype was observed at least ten times. The J gene is TRBJ2-1, the V gene TRBV6-1, with D unclear. V lost 3 bases and J lost 0, with 9 bases in between. This CDR3 has 15 residues. Germline CDR1 is MNHNS and CDR2 is SASEGT. CDR3 coding DNA: TGTGCCAGCAGTGAGATAGGGTTCTCCTACAATGAGCAGTTCTTC. Translated, it gives CASSEIGFSYNEQFF.

The V call is TRBV14, the J call TRBJ2-6, with 13 bases that match TRBD2. The V segment lost 6 bases and the J segment 0 bases; nucleotides outside the gene matches: 8. Germline V gene data show CDR1 as SGHDN and CDR2 as FVKESK. The CDR3 spans 19 residues. This CDR3 is CASSPLGLAGNSGANVLTF. The CDR3 coding sequence is TGTGCCAGCAGTCCCTTGGGACTAGCGGGGAACTCTGGGGCCAACGTCCTGACTTTC.

This clonotype was seen a handful of times. It may be a read error: a sequence one base away is much more abundant. CDR3: CASSGDGYGYSF. The DNA of the CDR3 is TGTGCCAGCAGCGGGGACGGCTATGGCTACTCCTTC. The chain couples TRBV7-8 to TRBJ1-2; a weak D match, TRBD1 (5 bases). The V gene's germline CDR1 is SGHVS and CDR2 FQNEAQ. The CDR3 has 12 residues.

In its sample, this clonotype was seen a few times. One base away lies a much larger clone, so this may be a sequencing read error. This chain links TRBV4-1 with TRBJ2-1; the match to TRBD2 covers 11 bases. The CDR3 loop spans 18 amino acids. The V segment lost 4 bases and the J segment 12 bases; nucleotides outside the gene matches: 20. CDR1 MGHRA and CDR2 YSYEKL come from the germline V gene. DNA of the CDR3: TGCGCCAGCAGCCCTATGACCGGGACTAGCGGTGGAAGCTGGGCGCAGTTCTTC. It yields the protein CASSPMTGTSGGSWAQFF.

Turning to this clonotype: A much larger clone sits a single nucleotide away, making a read error possible. The V call is TRBV29-1, the J call TRBJ2-1; TRBD2 is a possible D gene (5 bases). V lost 0 bases and J 8 bases, leaving 29 bases between the germline ends. The germline V gene has CDR1 SQVTM and CDR2 ANQGSEA. CDR3 length equals 19 residues. CDR3: CSVEDRDFFPGRWYHEQFF. CDR3 bases: TGCAGCGTTGAAGATCGAGATTTTTTTCCGGGAAGGTGGTACCATGAGCAGTTCTTC.

On this clonotype: One junction end does not reproduce the germline sequence, and a read error may be involved. The chain joins TRBV5-1 to TRBJ2-7; the D gene is possibly TRBD1 (5 bases). CDR3 length: 16 amino acids. Germline V gene lookup returns CDR1 SGHRS and CDR2 YFSETQ. The CDR3 here is CASTLIGHGSSYEQYF. In DNA form, the CDR3 reads TGCGCCAGCACCTTGATCGGACACGGCAGCTCCTACGAGCAGTACTTC.

The table lists this clonotype with many counts. The rearrangement joins TRBV11-2 to TRBJ2-7; D gene unclear. The CDR3 covers 12 residues. Germline CDR1 and CDR2: SGHAT and FQNNGV. V lost 0 bases, J lost 8 bases, and 8 bases lay in between. The CDR3 bases are TGTGCCAGCAGCTTAGAGGGCGACCAGCAGTACTTC. Amino acid sequence: CASSLEGDQQYF.

The table lists this clonotype with many counts. The V gene is TRBV6-5, the J gene TRBJ2-2; D is unresolved. The V end was cut by 0 bases, the J end by 4 bases, with 12 bases between. Germline-derived CDR1 and CDR2 are MNHEY and SVGAGI. CDR3 length: 16 residues. CDR3 amino acids: CASSYSNSPGTGELFF. CDR3 DNA: TGTGCCAGCAGTTACTCGAACTCCCCGGGCACCGGGGAGCTGTTTTTT.

There are a few counts of this clonotype. This may be a read error, as it is one base from a much larger clone. This chain joins TRBV6-5 and TRBJ2-1, with D perhaps matching TRBD1 (5 bases). The germline V gene has CDR1 MNHEY and CDR2 SVGAGI. The CDR3 totals 17 residues. V lost 7 bases and J 0 bases, leaving 19 bases between the germline ends. Written as DNA, the CDR3 is TGTGCCAGCAAGTCGGGTCAGGACACACCCTCCTACAATGAGCAGTTCTTC. Translating gives CASKSGQDTPSYNEQFF.

This clonotype has just one count. Sequence at one end of the junction differs from germline and may be a read error. The rearrangement uses TRBV12-3 or TRBV12-4 and TRBJ2-7, with TRBD1 identical over 7 bases. CDR3 length equals 15 residues. In DNA form, the CDR3 reads TGTACCAGCAGTCTGGACAGGTCCAGCTCCTACGAGCAATACTTC. It yields the protein CTSSLDRSSSYEQYF.

Points on this clonotype: Relative to the germline gene, one junction end is altered; a read error may explain this. The chain joins TRBV4-1 to TRBJ2-1; the match to TRBD2 covers 8 bases. The J call may be faulty, since TRBJ2-7 better matches the DNA end. Germline V CDR1 and CDR2: MGHRA, YSYEKL. The CDR3 runs to 17 residues. The CDR3 coding sequence is TGCGCCAGCAACCAAGATCCCCGGGAGGGCCTCTACAATGAGCAGTACTTC. It encodes CASNQDPREGLYNEQYF.